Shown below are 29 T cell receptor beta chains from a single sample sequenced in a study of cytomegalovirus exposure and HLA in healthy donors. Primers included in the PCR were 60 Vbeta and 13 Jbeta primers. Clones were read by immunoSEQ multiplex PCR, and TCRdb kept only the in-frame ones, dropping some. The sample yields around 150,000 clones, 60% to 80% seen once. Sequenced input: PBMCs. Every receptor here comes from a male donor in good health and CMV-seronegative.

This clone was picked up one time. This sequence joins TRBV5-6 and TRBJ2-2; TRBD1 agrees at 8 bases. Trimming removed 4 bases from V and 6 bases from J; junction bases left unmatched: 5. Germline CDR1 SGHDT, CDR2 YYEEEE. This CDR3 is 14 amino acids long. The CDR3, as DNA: TGTGCCAGCAGCCCGGACAGGGTTTCCGGGGAGCTGTTTTTT. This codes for CASSPDRVSGELFF.

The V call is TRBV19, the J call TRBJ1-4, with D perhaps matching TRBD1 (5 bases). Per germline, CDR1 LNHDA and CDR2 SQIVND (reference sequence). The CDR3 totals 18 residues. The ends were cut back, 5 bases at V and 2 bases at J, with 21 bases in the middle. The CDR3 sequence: CASSDRTGTTKTNEKLFF. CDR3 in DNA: TGTGCCAGTAGTGACCGAACCGGGACTACGAAGACTAATGAAAAACTGTTTTTT.

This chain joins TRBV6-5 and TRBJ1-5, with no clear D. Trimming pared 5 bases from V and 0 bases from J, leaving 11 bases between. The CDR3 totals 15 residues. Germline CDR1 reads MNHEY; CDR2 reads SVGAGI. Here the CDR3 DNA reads TGTGCCAGCAGTCCCTCAGTTTATAGCAATCAGCCCCAGCATTTT. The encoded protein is CASSPSVYSNQPQHF.

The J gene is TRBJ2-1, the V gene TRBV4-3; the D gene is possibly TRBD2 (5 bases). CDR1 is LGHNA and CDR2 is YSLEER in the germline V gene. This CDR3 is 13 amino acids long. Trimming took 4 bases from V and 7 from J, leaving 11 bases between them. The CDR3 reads CASSPYRGNEQFF. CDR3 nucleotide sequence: TGCGCCAGCAGCCCCTACCGCGGGAATGAGCAGTTCTTC.

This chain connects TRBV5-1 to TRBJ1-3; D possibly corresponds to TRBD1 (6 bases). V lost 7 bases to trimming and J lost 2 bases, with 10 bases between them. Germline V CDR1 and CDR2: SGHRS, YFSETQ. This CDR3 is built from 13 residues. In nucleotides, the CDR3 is TGCGCCAGCTCGGACAGCGCTGGAAACACCATATATTTT. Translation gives CASSDSAGNTIYF.

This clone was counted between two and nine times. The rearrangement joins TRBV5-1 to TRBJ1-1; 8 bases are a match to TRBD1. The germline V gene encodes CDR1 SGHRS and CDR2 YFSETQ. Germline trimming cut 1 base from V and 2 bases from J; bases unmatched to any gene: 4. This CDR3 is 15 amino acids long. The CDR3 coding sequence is TGCGCCAGCAGCTTGAGGCCAGGGGGCAACACTGAAGCTTTCTTT. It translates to CASSLRPGGNTEAFF.

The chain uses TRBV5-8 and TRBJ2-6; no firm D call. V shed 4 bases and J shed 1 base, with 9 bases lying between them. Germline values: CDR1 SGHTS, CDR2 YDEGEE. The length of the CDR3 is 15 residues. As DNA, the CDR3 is TGTGCCAGCAGCCTCCTCAGGTCTGGGGCCAACGTCCTGACTTTC. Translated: CASSLLRSGANVLTF.

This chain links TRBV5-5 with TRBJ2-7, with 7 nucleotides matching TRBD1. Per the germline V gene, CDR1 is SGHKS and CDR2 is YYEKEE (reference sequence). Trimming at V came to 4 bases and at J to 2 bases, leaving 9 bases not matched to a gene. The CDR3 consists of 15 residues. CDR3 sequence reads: CASSPGTAVAYEQYF. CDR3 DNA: TGTGCCAGCAGCCCCGGGACAGCCGTCGCCTACGAGCAGTACTTC.

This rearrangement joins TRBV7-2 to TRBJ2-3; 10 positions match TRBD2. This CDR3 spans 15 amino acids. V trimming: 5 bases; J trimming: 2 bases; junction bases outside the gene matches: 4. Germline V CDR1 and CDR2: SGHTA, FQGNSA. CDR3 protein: CASSRAGGSTDTQYF. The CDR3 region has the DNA TGTGCCAGCAGCCGAGCGGGGGGGTCCACAGATACGCAGTATTTT.

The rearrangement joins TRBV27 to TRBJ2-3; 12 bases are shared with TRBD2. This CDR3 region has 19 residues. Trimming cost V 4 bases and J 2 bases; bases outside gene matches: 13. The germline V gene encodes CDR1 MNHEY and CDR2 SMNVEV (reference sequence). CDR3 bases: TGTGCCAGCAGTTCCTCACTAGCGGGGGGTTTCGAAATCACAGATACGCAGTATTTT. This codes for CASSSSLAGGFEITDTQYF.

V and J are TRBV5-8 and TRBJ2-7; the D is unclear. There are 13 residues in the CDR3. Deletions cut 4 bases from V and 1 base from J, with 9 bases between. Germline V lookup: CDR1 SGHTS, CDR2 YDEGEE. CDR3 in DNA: TGTGCCAGCAGCCATGCTCTATCCTACGAGCAGTACTTC. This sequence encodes CASSHALSYEQYF. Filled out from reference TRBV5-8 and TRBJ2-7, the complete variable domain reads EAGVTQSPTHLIKTRGQQATLRCSPISGHTSVYWYQQALGLGLQFLLWYDEGEERNRGNFPPRFSGRQFPNYSSELNVNALELEDSALYLCASSHALSYEQYFGPGTRLTVT.

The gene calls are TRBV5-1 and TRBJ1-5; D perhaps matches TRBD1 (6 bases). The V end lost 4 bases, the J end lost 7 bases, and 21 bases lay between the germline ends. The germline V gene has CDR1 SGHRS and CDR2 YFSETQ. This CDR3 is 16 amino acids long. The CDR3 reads CASSPGTKKGEQPQHF. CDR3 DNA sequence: TGCGCCAGCAGCCCCGGGACAAAGAAGGGGGAACAGCCCCAGCATTTT.

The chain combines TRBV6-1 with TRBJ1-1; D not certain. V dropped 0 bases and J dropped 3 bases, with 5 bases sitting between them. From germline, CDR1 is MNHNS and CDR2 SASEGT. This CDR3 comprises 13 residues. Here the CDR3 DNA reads TGTGCCAGCAGTGAAGCCGGGGACACTGAAGCTTTCTTT. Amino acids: CASSEAGDTEAFF.

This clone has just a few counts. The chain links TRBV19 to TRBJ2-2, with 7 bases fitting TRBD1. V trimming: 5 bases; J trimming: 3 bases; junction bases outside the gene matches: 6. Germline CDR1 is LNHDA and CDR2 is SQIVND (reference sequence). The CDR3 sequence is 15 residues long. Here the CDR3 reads CASSVQGWDTGELFF. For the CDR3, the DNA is TGTGCCAGTAGTGTACAGGGGTGGGACACCGGGGAGCTGTTTTTT.

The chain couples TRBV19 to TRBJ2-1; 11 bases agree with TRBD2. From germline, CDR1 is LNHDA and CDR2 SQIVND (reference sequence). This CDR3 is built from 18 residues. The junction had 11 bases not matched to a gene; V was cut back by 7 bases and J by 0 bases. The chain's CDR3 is CASIGVAGGSSSYNEQFF. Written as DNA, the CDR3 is TGTGCCAGTATAGGGGTAGCGGGGGGGTCGAGCTCCTACAATGAGCAGTTCTTC.

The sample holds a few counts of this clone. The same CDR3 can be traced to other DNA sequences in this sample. The CDR3 is CASGEATNEKLFF. In nucleotides, the CDR3 is TGCGCCAGCGGAGAAGCAACTAATGAAAAACTGTTTTTT. The chain joins TRBV5-1 to TRBJ1-4; no reliable D call. This CDR3 has 13 amino acids. CDR1 is SGHRS, CDR2 YFSETQ, per germline. Trimming removed 7 bases at V and 0 bases at J, with 7 bases between.

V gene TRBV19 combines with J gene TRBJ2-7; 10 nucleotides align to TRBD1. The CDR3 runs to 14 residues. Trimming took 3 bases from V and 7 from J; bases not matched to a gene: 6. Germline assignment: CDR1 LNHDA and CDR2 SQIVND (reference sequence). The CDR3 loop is CASSIGTGAREQYF. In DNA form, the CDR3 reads TGTGCCAGTAGTATCGGGACAGGGGCGAGGGAGCAGTACTTC. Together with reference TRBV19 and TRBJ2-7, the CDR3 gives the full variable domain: DGGITQSPKYLFRKEGQNVTLSCEQNLNHDAMYWYRQDPGQGLRLIYYSQIVNDFQKGDIAEGYSVSREKKESFPLTVTSAQKNPTAFYLCASSIGTGAREQYFGPGTRLTVT.

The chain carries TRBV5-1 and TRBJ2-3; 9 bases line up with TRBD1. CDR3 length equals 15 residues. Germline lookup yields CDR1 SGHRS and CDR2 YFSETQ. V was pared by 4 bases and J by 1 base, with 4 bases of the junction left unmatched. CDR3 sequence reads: CASSAQGAGTDTQYF. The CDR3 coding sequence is TGCGCCAGCAGCGCACAGGGGGCGGGCACAGATACGCAGTATTTT.

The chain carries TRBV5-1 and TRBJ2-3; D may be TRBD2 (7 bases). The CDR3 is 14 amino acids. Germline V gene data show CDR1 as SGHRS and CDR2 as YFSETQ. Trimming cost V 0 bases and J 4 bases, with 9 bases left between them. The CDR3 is CASSLAGGADTQYF. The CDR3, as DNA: TGCGCCAGCAGCTTGGCGGGGGGCGCAGATACGCAGTATTTT.

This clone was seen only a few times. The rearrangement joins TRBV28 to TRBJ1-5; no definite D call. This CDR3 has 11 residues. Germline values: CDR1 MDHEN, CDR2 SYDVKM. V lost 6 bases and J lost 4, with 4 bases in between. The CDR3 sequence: CASSYNQPQHF. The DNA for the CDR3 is TGTGCCAGCAGCTATAATCAGCCCCAGCATTTT.

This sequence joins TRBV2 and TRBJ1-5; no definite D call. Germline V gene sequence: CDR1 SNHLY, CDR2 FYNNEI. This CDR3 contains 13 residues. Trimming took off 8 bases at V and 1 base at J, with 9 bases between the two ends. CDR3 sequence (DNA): TGTGCCAGCGCCTTGCGGAGCAATCAGCCCCAGCATTTT. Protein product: CASALRSNQPQHF.

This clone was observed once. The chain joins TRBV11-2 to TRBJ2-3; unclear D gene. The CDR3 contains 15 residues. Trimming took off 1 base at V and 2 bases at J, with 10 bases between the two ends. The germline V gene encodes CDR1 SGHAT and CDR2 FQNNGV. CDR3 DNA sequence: TGTGCCAGCAGCTTAGGACATTATTACACAGATACGCAGTATTTT. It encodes CASSLGHYYTDTQYF.

The CDR3 bases are TGTGCCAGCAGCTTAGAAGCGCCAGAGACCCAGTACTTC. This sequence encodes CASSLEAPETQYF. V gene TRBV7-9 combines with J gene TRBJ2-5; D remains ambiguous. The germline V gene encodes CDR1 SEHNR and CDR2 FQNEAQ (reference sequence). V was trimmed by 1 base and J by 4 bases, leaving 7 bases between them. The CDR3 runs to 13 residues.

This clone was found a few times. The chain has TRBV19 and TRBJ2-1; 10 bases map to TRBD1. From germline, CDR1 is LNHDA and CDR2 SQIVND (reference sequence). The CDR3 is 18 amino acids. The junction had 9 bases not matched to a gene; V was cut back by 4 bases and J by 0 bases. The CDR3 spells CASSTRDRGMSSYNEQFF. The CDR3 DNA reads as TGTGCCAGTAGTACACGGGACAGGGGAATGAGCTCCTACAATGAGCAGTTCTTC.

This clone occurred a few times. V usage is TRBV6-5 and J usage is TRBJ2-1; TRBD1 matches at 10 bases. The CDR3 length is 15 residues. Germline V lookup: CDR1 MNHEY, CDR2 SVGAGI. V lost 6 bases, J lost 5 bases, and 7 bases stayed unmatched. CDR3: CASRDDRGPDNEQFF. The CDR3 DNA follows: TGTGCCAGCAGGGACGACAGGGGGCCGGACAATGAGCAGTTCTTC.

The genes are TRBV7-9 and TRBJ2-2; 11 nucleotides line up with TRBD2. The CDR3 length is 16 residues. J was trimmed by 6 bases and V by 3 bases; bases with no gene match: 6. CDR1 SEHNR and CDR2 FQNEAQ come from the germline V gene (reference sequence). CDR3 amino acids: CASSFGTSGGAGELFF. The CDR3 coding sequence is TGTGCCAGCAGCTTCGGTACTAGCGGGGGTGCCGGGGAGCTGTTTTTT. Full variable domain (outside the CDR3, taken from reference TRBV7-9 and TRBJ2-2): DTGVSQNPRHKITKRGQNVTFRCDPISEHNRLYWYRQTLGQGPEFLTYFQNEAQLEKSRLLSDRFSAERPKGSFSTLEIQRTEQGDSAMYLCASSFGTSGGAGELFFGEGSRLTVL.

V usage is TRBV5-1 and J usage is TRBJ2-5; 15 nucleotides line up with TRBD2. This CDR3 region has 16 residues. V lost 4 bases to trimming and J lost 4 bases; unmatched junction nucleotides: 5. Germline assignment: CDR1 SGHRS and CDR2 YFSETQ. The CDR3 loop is CASSRTSGGAGETQYF. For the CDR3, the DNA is TGCGCCAGCAGCCGGACTAGCGGGGGGGCGGGAGAGACCCAGTACTTC.

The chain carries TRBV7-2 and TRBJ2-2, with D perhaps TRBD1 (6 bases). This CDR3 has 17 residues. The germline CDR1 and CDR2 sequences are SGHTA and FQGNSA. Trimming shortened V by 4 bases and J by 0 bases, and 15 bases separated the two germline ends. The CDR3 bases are TGTGCCAGCAGCTCCAGAGGTGGGGGCCCGAACACCGGGGAGCTGTTTTTT. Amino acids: CASSSRGGGPNTGELFF.

The CDR3 loop is CSVETSGHTDTQYF. DNA of the CDR3: TGCAGCGTTGAAACTAGCGGGCACACAGATACGCAGTATTTT. The genes are TRBV29-1 and TRBJ2-3; 9 bases match TRBD2. The CDR3 runs 14 residues. The germline V gene has CDR1 SQVTM and CDR2 ANQGSEA. J was trimmed by 2 bases and V by 2 bases; bases with no gene match: 2.